This is a list of T cell receptor beta chains from one sample in a study of neurological immune-mediated disorders. TCRdb recomputed calls from the 5' RACE reads with MiXCR, one row per CDR3 protein. Of about 58,000 distinct CDR3 sequences in the sample, roughly 3.5% were seen once. Sequencing was carried out using PBMCs. These receptor sequences come from a woman in her sixties or seventies with multiple sclerosis. The CDR3 runs from the conserved cysteine through the conserved F or W. A D gene is named only where the DNA matches it firmly. Clone size is shown for a subset of rows, as once, few, many or a class of expanded clone.

TRBV12-3/TRBV12-4	many	NA	TRBJ1-3	CASSLTGFSGNTIYF	TGTGCCAGCAGTTTAACAGGGTTTTCTGGAAACACCATATATTTT
TRBV2	many	NA	TRBJ2-2	CASSVGPANSNTGELFF	TGTGCCAGCAGTGTGGGACCGGCGAATTCGAACACCGGGGAGCTGTTTTTT
TRBV7-6	many	TRBD2	TRBJ2-3	CASSPGGDTQYF	TGTGCCAGCAGTCCGGGGGGGGATACGCAGTATTTT
TRBV5-1	many	NA	TRBJ1-6	CASSPKASYNSPLHF	TGCGCCAGCAGCCCTAAGGCCTCCTATAATTCACCCCTCCACTTT
TRBV28	many	NA	TRBJ2-3	CASSRETDTQYF	TGTGCCAGCAGTCGGGAGACAGATACGCAGTATTTT
TRBV20-1	many	NA	TRBJ2-3	CSARGAGRGSTDTQYF	TGCAGTGCTAGAGGCGCAGGCAGGGGTAGCACAGATACGCAGTATTTT
TRBV7-2	many	NA	TRBJ1-6	CASSPHYNSPLHF	TGTGCCAGCAGCCCCCACTATAATTCACCCCTCCACTTT
TRBV28	NA	TRBD2	TRBJ2-5	CASVSGGPEETQYF	TGTGCCAGCGTATCGGGGGGGCCCGAAGAGACCCAGTACTTC
TRBV7-9	few	NA	TRBJ2-3	CASSLAGSDKQYF	TGTGCCAGCAGCTTAGCAGGGTCAGATAAGCAGTATTTT
TRBV7-9	many	NA	TRBJ2-1	CASSYTTTSYNEQFF	TGTGCCAGCAGCTATACTACGACCTCCTACAATGAGCAGTTCTTC
TRBV2	many	TRBD2	TRBJ2-7	CASTRGGTYEQYF	TGTGCCAGTACGCGGGGGGGTACGTACGAGCAGTACTTC
TRBV15	many	TRBD2	TRBJ2-3	CATSPRSGGTDTQYF	TGTGCCACCAGTCCTCGTTCGGGGGGAACAGATACGCAGTATTTT
TRBV20-1	many	NA	TRBJ2-7	CSARGGHGYEQYF	TGCAGTGCTAGGGGAGGCCATGGGTACGAGCAGTACTTC
TRBV28	many	NA	TRBJ1-2	CASSLSRVYGYTF	TGTGCCAGCAGTTTGAGCAGGGTGTATGGCTACACCTTC
TRBV5-8	many	NA	TRBJ1-1	CASSLGRTEGNTEAFF	TGTGCCAGCAGCTTGGGGCGGACGGAAGGGAACACTGAAGCTTTCTTT
TRBV5-1	many	NA	TRBJ2-1	CASSLGLGSYNEQFF	TGCGCCAGCAGCTTGGGCTTAGGCTCCTACAATGAGCAGTTCTTC
TRBV24-1	many	NA	TRBJ2-3	CATSAFDWTDTQYF	TGTGCCACCAGTGCCTTTGACTGGACAGATACGCAGTATTTT
TRBV20-1	many	NA	TRBJ1-5	CSARRDSNQPQHF	TGCAGTGCTAGACGGGATAGCAATCAGCCCCAGCATTTT
TRBV20-1	many	NA	TRBJ2-1	CSASVRELAYNEQFF	TGCAGTGCTAGTGTACGGGAACTGGCCTACAATGAGCAGTTCTTC
TRBV12-3/TRBV12-4	many	TRBD1	TRBJ1-3	CASNTGEWTGNTIYF	TGTGCCAGCAACACAGGGGAGTGGACTGGAAACACCATATATTTT
TRBV10-3	many	TRBD2	TRBJ2-3	CAIRSGTSGAQSWQYF	TGTGCCATCAGGTCAGGGACTAGCGGGGCCCAATCGTGGCAGTATTTT
TRBV19	many	NA	TRBJ2-3	CASSLGAPDTQYF	TGTGCCAGTAGTCTGGGGGCCCCAGATACGCAGTATTTT
TRBV20-1	NA	NA	TRBJ1-1	CSARRGVEAFF	TGCAGTGCCCGGAGGGGGGTCGAAGCTTTCTTT
TRBV12-3/TRBV12-4	many	NA	TRBJ2-1	CASSFSGNEQFF	TGTGCCAGCAGTTTTTCGGGCAATGAGCAGTTCTTC
TRBV7-2	many	NA	TRBJ2-2	CASSLLGRGELFF	TGTGCCAGCAGCTTATTAGGCAGGGGGGAGCTGTTTTTT
TRBV6-2/TRBV6-3	many	NA	TRBJ1-5	CASSYQDPLISNQPQHF	TGTGCCAGCAGTTACCAGGACCCTCTTATTAGCAATCAGCCCCAGCATTTT
TRBV20-1	many	NA	TRBJ2-2	CSARVGGAGRTGELFF	TGCAGTGCTAGAGTTGGCGGGGCAGGTCGCACCGGGGAGCTGTTTTTT
TRBV5-1	many	TRBD1	TRBJ1-2	CASSGGQGANYGYTF	TGCGCCAGCAGCGGCGGACAGGGGGCCAACTATGGCTACACCTTC